This paragraph covers one T cell receptor beta chain sequence. The record originates from a study of blood T cell repertoires in COVID-19. Study information: Acute and convalescent COVID-19 samples came from the United States, Italy and Spain. T cells, B-cell-depleted T cells, or PBMCs provided the cDNA or gDNA that served as material.

In the study's own analysis: Estimated nucleated cell counts came from reference gene primer amplification. Produced via immunoSEQ multiplex PCR; TCRdb's table is partial and in-frame only. V and J calls and clone size follow that table, whereas D and trimming were derived from the DNA. The sample yields some 100,000 clones, 70% to 80% seen once. Germline lookup yields CDR1 MNHEY and CDR2 SMNVEV (reference sequence). The length of the CDR3 is 15 residues. The V segment lost 2 bases and the J segment 3 bases; nucleotides outside the gene matches: 4. The V and J genes are TRBV27 and TRBJ2-1; 7 bases are shared with TRBD1. Source material: peripheral blood. The clonotype comes from a man aged 65 to 85 with acute or convalescent COVID-19. In DNA form, the CDR3 reads TGTGCCAGCAGTTTAGGCTGGACAGGCTACAATGAGCAGTTCTTC. This gives the protein CASSLGWTGYNEQFF.